This T cell receptor beta chain was identified in a study of cytomegalovirus exposure and HLA in healthy donors listed by TCRdb under 2017. About the investigation overall: In an earlier analysis of under 600 of the donors, 250 to 350 Gb of sequence data and 90 million to 130 million unique TCR beta sequences from about 180 million T cells were reported. About 280 gigabases of sequencing data and about 92 million unique TCR sequences made up an early release that covered some 640 HLA-typed donors. Of the roughly 390 genotyped donors, roughly 85% fell in the genetic ancestry cluster associated with self-reported Caucasian donors. The study was designed to test whether signatures of past pathogen exposure could be identified by cataloging public T cell receptors. Using immunosequencing, the study profiled T cell repertoires from about 610 subjects and related those repertoires to cytomegalovirus serostatus. A separate validation cohort of 100 to 150 different subjects was used in addition to the 666-subject first cohort. The study combined high-throughput TCR immunosequencing, statistical association of individual TCRs with disease status, and machine learning to predict cytomegalovirus infection status. A later analysis re-analyzed previously published TCR beta repertoires from roughly 690 donors and added high-resolution HLA genotyping to study TCR occurrence patterns. In the later analysis, no new phenotypic data were used to find candidate immune exposures; instead, reliance was placed on TCR beta sequences and their occurrence across donors. An earlier analysis of some 500 of the donors applied high-throughput TCR beta sequencing to assess whether each TCR beta V gene segment acted as functional or pseudogenic. Alongside the repertoire data, information on donor age, sex, ethnicity and CMV serostatus was compiled. A later genetic analysis used genome-wide SNP genotypes for about 60% of the roughly 700 donors, treating that subset as a discovery cohort. All discovery cohort repertoires had been generated using a single sequencing platform. Both class I and class II loci were covered by HLA typing, at four-digit resolution. Typing coverage varied by locus: roughly 629-630 donors for A, B, C, DRB1 and DQB1; approximately 500 for DQA1; approximately 610 for DPA1; 450 to 480 for DPB1. A handful of DR-DQ haplotypes were handled as single units for association and clustering because linkage in the cohort was strong. Across approximately 420 genotyped donors of the cohort, an average of about 240,000 unique TCR beta nucleotide sequences per donor were sequenced, and approximately 19% of those sequences were non-productive. Findings and caveats that apply to the study as a whole: In a later analysis, HLA-associated TCR beta chains showed more clonal expansion and lower generation probabilities than non-associated chains that were equally common. A group of highly shared sequence variants was considered likely to be a technical artifact of the sequencing pipeline. The authors suggested that the approach could potentially be generalized to other disease states and immunological phenotypes. A later analysis found that most CMV-associated TCR beta chains appeared HLA-restricted, with HLA associations seemingly driven largely by CMV exposure. Presence/absence analyses assumed roughly uniform sequencing depth across donors, an assumption that may not hold. Three of the identified cytomegalovirus-associated TCR beta chains were confirmed in vitro to be specific for cytomegalovirus antigens. In the study, approximately 160 TCR beta chains were listed as associated with cytomegalovirus. A later genetic analysis reported fewer N-insertions in productive TCRs among donors in an Asian-associated ancestry cluster than the roughly 700-donor mean. At a false discovery rate of 0.05, a later analysis linked some 17,000 TCR beta sequences to specific HLA alleles. According to a later analysis, TCR association rates differed among HLA loci, with DRB1 alleles showing the most associated TCRs and HLA-C alleles showing the fewest. A further reported finding was that TCR beta sequences accurately predicted the HLA-A and HLA-B alleles for most subjects in the first cohort. Some IMGT-functional V segments, including TRBV6-2 and TRBV6-3, could not be distinguished by the 87-base-pair reads and were therefore excluded. Several of the top co-occurrence clusters appeared to be linked to parvovirus B19, influenza, CMV and Epstein-Barr virus, according to a later analysis. In an earlier analysis of approximately 590 of the donors, most TCR beta V segments were observed in productive rearrangements about 87% or about 30% of the time, broadly matching IMGT annotations. V-gene and J-gene trimming of TCR beta chains was associated with a missense DCLRE1C variant in a later genetic analysis, and the association was replicated in an independent cohort. The classifier was reported to diagnose cytomegalovirus status with high specificity and sensitivity in both the original cohort and the validation cohort. Only TCR beta chains were sequenced in this cohort, and the absence of alpha or paired-chain data limited detectable features. Most TCR sequences were observed very rarely across donors, whereas some public TCRs were present in many individuals. Because HLA typing was missing for some donors at each locus, association tests included only the typed subset. For the cohort, immune exposure information was limited to CMV serostatus. About 17 rarely observed V segments, including chromosome 9 orphons, were excluded from the earlier analysis of 550 to 700 of the donors because counts were too low. Correlated functional status among segregating V segments might reflect linkage disequilibrium, but an unknown experimental factor could not be ruled out. When HLA alleles, especially DR and DQ, strongly co-occurred, attributing TCR associations to individual alleles was difficult.

A remark on this clone: No cognate antigen has been identified for it. Within one base of it there is no much larger clone, and no base qualities were kept.

The cohort consisted of more than 650 healthy bone marrow donors. Cohort members were all nominally healthy when sampled, although unrecorded immune exposures were likely present. The donor was CMV seronegative and belonged to the group of 352 seronegative cohort members. Each donor provided a peripheral blood sample, and peripheral blood mononuclear cells were used for TCR beta sequencing. Genomic DNA was extracted from the blood cell samples with the Qiagen DNeasy Blood Extraction Kit. The CDR3 spans 17 residues, from the cysteine through the phenylalanine. The DNA shown is the 51-base CDR3, in frame from base 1. CDR1 and CDR2 (SGHKS, YYEKEE) derive from the germline V gene (reference sequence). V gives up 0 bases and J gives up 5 bases, and the segment between their germline ends measures 20 bases. Library creation used the immunoSEQ multiplex PCR assay. A mixture of 60 forward primers for TCR Vbeta segments and 13 reverse primers for TCR Jbeta segments was used in the multiplex PCR. A multiplex PCR assay on genomic DNA amplified the CDR3 region of rearranged TCR beta genes. The amplified TCR beta libraries were sequenced on the Illumina HiSeq System as 87-base-pair reads. In the paper's pipeline: A later analysis counted approximately 84 million unique TCR beta chains across the 600 to 850 repertoires, and some 11 million of these chains were shared by at least two donors. Raw reads were error-corrected and collapsed into unique sequences by a nearest-neighbor algorithm in which closely related sequences were merged to remove PCR and sequencing errors. To assign V, D and J gene segments, CDR3 sequences were aligned to IMGT reference sequences. For a sequence to be retained, at least a six-nucleotide match to both a V gene segment and a J gene segment was required. Rearrangements were called productive when the CDR3 lacked stop codons and stayed in frame with V and J; all others were non-productive. CDR3 was defined according to IMGT convention as the region running from the second conserved V-encoded cysteine to the conserved J-encoded phenylalanine. Sequences without an unambiguous match to a single V gene segment were excluded from the earlier analysis of about 630 of the donors. In an earlier analysis of approximately 590 of the donors, a V segment was called functional when productive rearrangements were above 56.7%, and segregating when the standard deviation between donors exceeded 5%. To diagnose cytomegalovirus status from the catalog of TCR beta chain sequences, a statistical classification framework was built. V and J gene assignment, in a later analysis, came from comparing TCR nucleotide sequences with IMGT/GENE-DB human TR gene sequences. A later analysis assigned CDR3 sequences and most-parsimonious VDJ recombination scenarios with the TCRdist pipeline. In a later analysis, every TCR beta chain was defined by the combination of its CDR3 amino acid sequence and its V-gene family, and reads without a unique V-gene family were dropped. In a later analysis, fewer than 650 highly shared, low-generation-probability nucleotide sequences were removed to address suspected cross-contamination and a sequencing artifact. A later analysis calculated a clonal expansion index for each public chain from normalized within-repertoire ranks of inferred template counts. A later analysis computed generation probabilities with a VDJ recombination model fitted to out-of-frame rearrangements, and checked the results against IGoR. Hypergeometric tests were used in a later analysis to score TCR-TCR, TCR-HLA and TCR-CMV co-occurrence, with a repertoire-size bias correction applied to the TCR pairs. To estimate false discovery rates, a later analysis permuted the HLA or CMV assignments 20 times. In a later analysis, co-occurring TCRs were grouped using DBSCAN, and TCRdist sequence similarity was added for clustering within HLA-allele-positive subsets. For co-occurrence clustering, repertoires with fewer than 30,000 or more than 120,000 public chains were excluded, along with roughly five repertoires with anomalous nucleotide sharing. TCRdb holds this immuneACCESS table with in-frame rearrangements only. Some clones are missing; in checked studies, unresolved V genes explain under half, and the rest has no known cause. V and J calls and clone size are as listed in that table; D and trimming were resolved from the DNA. Recorded for this sample are 150,000 or so clones; under 80% of them occurred a single time. The ten largest clones capture about 1.9% of the sample.

This sequence originates from a female donor in good health and CMV-seronegative. Recombination linked TRBV5-5 to TRBJ1-2, with the D gene not clear enough to name. Sequencing was performed on PBMCs. Here the CDR3 is given as CASSLGFGQTSLYGYTF. DNA sequence: TGTGCCAGCAGCTTGGGGTTTGGGCAGACCTCTTTGTATGGCTACACCTTC.